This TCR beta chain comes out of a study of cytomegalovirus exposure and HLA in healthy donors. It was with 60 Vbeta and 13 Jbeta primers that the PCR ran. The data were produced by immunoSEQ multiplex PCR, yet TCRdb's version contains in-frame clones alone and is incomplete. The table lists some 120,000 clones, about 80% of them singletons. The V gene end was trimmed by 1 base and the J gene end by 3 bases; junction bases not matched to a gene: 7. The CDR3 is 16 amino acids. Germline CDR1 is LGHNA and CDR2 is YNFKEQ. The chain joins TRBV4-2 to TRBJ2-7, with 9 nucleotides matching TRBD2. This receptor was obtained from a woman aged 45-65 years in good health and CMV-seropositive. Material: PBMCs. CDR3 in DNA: TGTGCCAGCAGCCAAGTGTCTAGCGGGGCTGGCTACGAGCAGTACTTC. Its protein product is CASSQVSSGAGYEQYF.